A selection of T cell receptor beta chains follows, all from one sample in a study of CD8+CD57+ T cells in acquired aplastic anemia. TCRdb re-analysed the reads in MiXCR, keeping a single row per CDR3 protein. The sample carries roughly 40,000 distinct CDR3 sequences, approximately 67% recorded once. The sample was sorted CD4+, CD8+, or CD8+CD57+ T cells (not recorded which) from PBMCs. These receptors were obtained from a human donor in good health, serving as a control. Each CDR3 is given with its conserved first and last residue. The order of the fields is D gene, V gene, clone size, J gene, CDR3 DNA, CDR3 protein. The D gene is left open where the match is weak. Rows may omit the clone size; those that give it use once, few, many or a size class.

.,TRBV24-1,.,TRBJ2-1,TGTGCCACCAGTGACCCGGGATCGCCGAGGGATGAGCAGTTCTTC,CATSDPGSPRDEQFF
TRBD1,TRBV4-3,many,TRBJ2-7,TGCGCCAGCAGCCAAGATGACAGGGGGCTCGAGCAGTACTTC,CASSQDDRGLEQYF
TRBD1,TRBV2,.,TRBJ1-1,TGTGCCAGCAGTGGGGGGACAGGCACTGAAGCTTTCTTT,CASSGGTGTEAFF
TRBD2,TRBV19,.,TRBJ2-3,TGTGCCAGTAGTATGGGCCTCGGGACTAGCGGGGGGGCCACAGATACGCAGTATTTT,CASSMGLGTSGGATDTQYF
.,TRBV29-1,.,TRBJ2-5,TGCAGCGTTGAAGTAGATGTCAATGAGCAGTACTTC,CSVEVDVNEQYF
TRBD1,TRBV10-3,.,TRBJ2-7,TGTGCCATCAACAACCGGGACAGCTCACGCGAGCAGTACTTC,CAINNRDSSREQYF
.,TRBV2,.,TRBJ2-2,TGTGCCAGCAGTACGCCGCCGGCCGGGGAGCTGTTTTTT,CASSTPPAGELFF
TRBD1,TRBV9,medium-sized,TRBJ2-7,TGTGCCAGCAGCACACCCGGGACAGGGGACCACGAGCAGTACTTC,CASSTPGTGDHEQYF
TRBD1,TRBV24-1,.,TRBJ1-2,TGTGCCACCAGTGATTCTCATGACAGGGGCTATGGCTACACCTTC,CATSDSHDRGYGYTF
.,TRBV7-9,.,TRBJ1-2,TGTGCCAGCAGCCAGGGAGGCGATTATGGCTACACCTTC,CASSQGGDYGYTF
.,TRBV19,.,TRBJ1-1,TGTGCCAGTTCAAGGATGGTCAGGGGCCACACTGAAGCTTTCTTT,CASSRMVRGHTEAFF
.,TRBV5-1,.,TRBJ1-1,TGCGCCAGCAGGCCGGGATTCTGGGGGACTGAAGCTTTCTTT,CASRPGFWGTEAFF
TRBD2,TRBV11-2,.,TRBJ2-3,TGTGCCAGCAGCTTAGGAACTAGCGGGGGATCAGATACGCAGTATTTT,CASSLGTSGGSDTQYF
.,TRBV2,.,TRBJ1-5,TGTGCCAACAGTGACAGCGCATACAATCAGCCCCAGCATTTT,CANSDSAYNQPQHF
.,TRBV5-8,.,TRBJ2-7,TGTGCCAGCAGCTTATGGCGCTCCGACGAGCAGTACTTC,CASSLWRSDEQYF
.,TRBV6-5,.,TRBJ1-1,TGTGCCAGCAGTTACTCGTCGGGGATGAACACTGAAGCTTTCTTT,CASSYSSGMNTEAFF
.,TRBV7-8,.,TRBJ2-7,TGTGCCAGCAGCTTCTCGGGGGCGGACTACGAGCAGTACTTC,CASSFSGADYEQYF
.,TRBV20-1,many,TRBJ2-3,TGCAGTGCTAGCGGCGATATCCGGGACACAGATACGCAGTATTTT,CSASGDIRDTDTQYF
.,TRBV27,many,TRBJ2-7,TGTGCCAGCAGTCCGATCGTCCAGTACGAGCAGTACTTC,CASSPIVQYEQYF
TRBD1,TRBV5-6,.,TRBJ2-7,TGTGCCAGCAGCTTTGGACAGGGGGTAAACGAGCAGTACTTC,CASSFGQGVNEQYF
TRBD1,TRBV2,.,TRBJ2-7,TGTGCCAGCAGGACAGACAGGGCCGAGCAGTACTTC,CASRTDRAEQYF
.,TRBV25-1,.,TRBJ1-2,TGTGCCAGCAGTGAACAATCCGAACCGAGTTATGGCTACACCTTC,CASSEQSEPSYGYTF
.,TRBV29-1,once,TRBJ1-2,TGCAGCGTTGAATGGGGGGGGGAAGTTAACTATGGCTACACCTTC,CSVEWGGEVNYGYTF
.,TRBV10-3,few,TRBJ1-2,TGTGCCATCAGTGAGGACAGATTGTATGGCTACACCTTC,CAISEDRLYGYTF
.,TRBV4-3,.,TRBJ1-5,TGCGCCAGCAGTGAGGGCAGGGCCCAGCCCCAGCATTTT,CASSEGRAQPQHF
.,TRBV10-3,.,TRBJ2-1,TGTGCCATCAGTGGTCCCGGGGGTTTAAATGAGCAGTTCTTC,CAISGPGGLNEQFF
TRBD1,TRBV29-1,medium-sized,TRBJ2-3,TGCAGCGTCCCATTGGACAGGGGGCCTGGTGATACGCAGTATTTT,CSVPLDRGPGDTQYF
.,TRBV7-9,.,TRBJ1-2,TGTGCCAGCAGCCCCGACAGCTATGGCTACACCTTC,CASSPDSYGYTF
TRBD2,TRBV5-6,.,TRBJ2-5,TGTGCCAGCAGCCTCAGACTAGCGGGACAAGAGACCCAGTACTTC,CASSLRLAGQETQYF
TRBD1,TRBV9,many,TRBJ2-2,TGTGCCAGCAGCACCAGGACAGGGACCGCGAACACCGGGGAGCTGTTTTTT,CASSTRTGTANTGELFF
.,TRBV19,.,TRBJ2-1,TGTGCCAGTAGTATATTAGAGGGGTACCGGTTCTTC,CASSILEGYRFF
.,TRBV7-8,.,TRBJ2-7,TGTGCCAGCAGTTTTTCCAACTACGAGCAGTACTTC,CASSFSNYEQYF
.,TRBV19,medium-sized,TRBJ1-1,TGTGCCAGTAGCATCGCCTCCGGGGCCGAAGCTTTCTTT,CASSIASGAEAFF
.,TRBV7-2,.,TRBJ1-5,TGTGCCAGCAGCTTATCTAGGATGCAGCATTTT,CASSLSRMQHF